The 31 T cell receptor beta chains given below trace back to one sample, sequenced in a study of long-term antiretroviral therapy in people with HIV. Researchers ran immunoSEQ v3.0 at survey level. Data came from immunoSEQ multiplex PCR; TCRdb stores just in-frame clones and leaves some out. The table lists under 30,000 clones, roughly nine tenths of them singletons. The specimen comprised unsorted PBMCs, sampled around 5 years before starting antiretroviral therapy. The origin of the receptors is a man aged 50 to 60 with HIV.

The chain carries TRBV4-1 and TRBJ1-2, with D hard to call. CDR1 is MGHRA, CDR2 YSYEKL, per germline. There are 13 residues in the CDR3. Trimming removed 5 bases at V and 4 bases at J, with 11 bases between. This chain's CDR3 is CASSEGLGYGYTF. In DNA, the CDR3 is TGCGCCAGCAGCGAAGGACTGGGCTATGGCTACACCTTC.

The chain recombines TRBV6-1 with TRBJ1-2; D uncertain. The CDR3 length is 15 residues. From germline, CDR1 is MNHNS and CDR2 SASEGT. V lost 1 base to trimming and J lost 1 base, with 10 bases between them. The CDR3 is CASSEGGSLNYGYTF. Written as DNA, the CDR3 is TGTGCCAGCAGTGAAGGCGGCAGCCTTAACTATGGCTACACCTTC.

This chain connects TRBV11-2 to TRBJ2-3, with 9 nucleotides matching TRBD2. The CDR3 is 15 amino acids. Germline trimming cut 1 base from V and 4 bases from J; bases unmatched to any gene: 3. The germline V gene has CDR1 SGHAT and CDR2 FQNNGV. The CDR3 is CASSLAGLAADTQYF. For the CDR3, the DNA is TGTGCCAGCAGCTTAGCGGGACTAGCCGCAGATACGCAGTATTTT. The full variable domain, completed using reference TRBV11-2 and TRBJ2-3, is EAGVAQSPRYKIIEKRQSVAFWCNPISGHATLYWYQQILGQGPKLLIQFQNNGVVDDSQLPKDRFSAERLKGVDSTLKIQPAKLEDSAVYLCASSLAGLAADTQYFGPGTRLTVL.

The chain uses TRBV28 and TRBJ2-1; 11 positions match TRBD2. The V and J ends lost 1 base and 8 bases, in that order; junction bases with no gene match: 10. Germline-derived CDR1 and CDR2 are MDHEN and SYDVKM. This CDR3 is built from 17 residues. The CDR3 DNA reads TGTGCCAGCAGTTTATCTGGTTTTAGCGGGGGGGCGGATGAGCAGTTCTTC. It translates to CASSLSGFSGGADEQFF.

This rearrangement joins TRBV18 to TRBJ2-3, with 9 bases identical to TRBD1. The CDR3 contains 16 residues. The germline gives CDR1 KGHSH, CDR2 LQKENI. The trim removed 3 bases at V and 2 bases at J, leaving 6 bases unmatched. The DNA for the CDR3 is TGTGCCAGCTCACCTACTGGACAGGGGAACACAGATACGCAGTATTTT. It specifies CASSPTGQGNTDTQYF.

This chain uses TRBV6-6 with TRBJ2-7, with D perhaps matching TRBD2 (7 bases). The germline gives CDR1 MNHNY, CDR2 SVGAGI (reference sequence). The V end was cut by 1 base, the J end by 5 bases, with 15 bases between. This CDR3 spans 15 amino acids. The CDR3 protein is CASSYFGGGPHEQYF. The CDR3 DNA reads TGTGCCAGCAGTTACTTTGGGGGGGGGCCCCACGAGCAGTACTTC.

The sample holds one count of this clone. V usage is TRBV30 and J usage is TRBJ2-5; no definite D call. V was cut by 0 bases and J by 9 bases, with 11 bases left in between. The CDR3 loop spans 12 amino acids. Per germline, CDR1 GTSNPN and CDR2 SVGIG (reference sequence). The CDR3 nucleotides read TGTGCCTGGAGTGTACTGGGTGGGGCCCAGTACTTC. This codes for CAWSVLGGAQYF.

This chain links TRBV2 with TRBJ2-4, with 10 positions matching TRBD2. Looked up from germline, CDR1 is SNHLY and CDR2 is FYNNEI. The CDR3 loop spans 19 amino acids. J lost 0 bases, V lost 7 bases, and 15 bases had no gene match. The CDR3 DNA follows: TGTGCCAGCATGATTAGCGGGGGGCCCACGTCATTAGCCAAAAACATTCAGTACTTC. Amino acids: CASMISGGPTSLAKNIQYF.

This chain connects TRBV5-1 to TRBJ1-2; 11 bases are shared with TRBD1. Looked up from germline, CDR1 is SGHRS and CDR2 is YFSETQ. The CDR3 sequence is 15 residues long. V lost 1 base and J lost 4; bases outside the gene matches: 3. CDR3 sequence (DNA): TGCGCCAGCAGCTTGAGGACAGGGGGCAGCTATGGCTACACCTTC. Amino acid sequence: CASSLRTGGSYGYTF.

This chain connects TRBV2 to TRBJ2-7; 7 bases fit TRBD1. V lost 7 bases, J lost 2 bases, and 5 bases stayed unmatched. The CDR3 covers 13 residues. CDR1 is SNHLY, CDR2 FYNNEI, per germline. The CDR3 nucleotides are TGTGCCAGCAAACCAGGGGGAGCCTACGAGCAGTACTTC. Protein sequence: CASKPGGAYEQYF.

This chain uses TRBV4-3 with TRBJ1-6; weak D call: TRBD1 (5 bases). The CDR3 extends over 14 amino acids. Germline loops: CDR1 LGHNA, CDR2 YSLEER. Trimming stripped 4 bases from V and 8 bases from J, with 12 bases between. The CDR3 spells CASSLNQGYSPLHF. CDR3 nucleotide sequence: TGCGCCAGCAGCCTAAACCAGGGTTATTCACCCCTCCACTTT.

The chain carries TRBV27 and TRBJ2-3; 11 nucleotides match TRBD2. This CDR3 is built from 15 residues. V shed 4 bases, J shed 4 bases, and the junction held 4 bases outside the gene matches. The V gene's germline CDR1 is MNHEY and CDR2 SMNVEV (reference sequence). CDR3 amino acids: CASSSTSGNADTQYF. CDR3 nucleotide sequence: TGTGCCAGCAGTTCGACTAGCGGGAACGCAGATACGCAGTATTTT.

This chain's CDR3 is CASSHQETQYF. In nucleotides, the CDR3 is TGTGCCAGCTCGCACCAAGAGACCCAGTACTTC. The chain has TRBV18 and TRBJ2-5, with no clear D. Trimming left V 6 bases short and J 0 bases short, with 2 bases between. CDR3 length equals 11 residues. Germline V gene data show CDR1 as KGHSH and CDR2 as LQKENI.

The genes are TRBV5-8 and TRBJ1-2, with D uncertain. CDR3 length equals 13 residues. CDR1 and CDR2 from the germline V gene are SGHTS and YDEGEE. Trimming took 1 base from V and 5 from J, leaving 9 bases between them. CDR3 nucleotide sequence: TGTGCCAGCAGCTTGTTGGTCGCGTATGGCTACACCTTC. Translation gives CASSLLVAYGYTF. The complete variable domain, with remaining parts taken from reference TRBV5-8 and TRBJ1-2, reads EAGVTQSPTHLIKTRGQQATLRCSPISGHTSVYWYQQALGLGLQFLLWYDEGEERNRGNFPPRFSGRQFPNYSSELNVNALELEDSALYLCASSLLVAYGYTFGSGTRLTVV.

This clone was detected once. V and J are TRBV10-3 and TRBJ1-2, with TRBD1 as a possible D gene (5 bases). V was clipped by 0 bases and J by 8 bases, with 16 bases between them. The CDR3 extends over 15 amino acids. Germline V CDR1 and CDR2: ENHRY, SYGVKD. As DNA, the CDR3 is TGTGCCATCAGTGAGTCCGGGACCGACCCGGGGGGCTACACCTTC. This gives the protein CAISESGTDPGGYTF.

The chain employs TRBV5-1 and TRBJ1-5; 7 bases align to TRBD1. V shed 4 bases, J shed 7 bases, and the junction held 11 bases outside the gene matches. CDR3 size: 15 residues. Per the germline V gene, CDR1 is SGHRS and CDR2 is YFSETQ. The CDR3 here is CASSPRGTAEQPQHF. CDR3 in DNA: TGCGCCAGCAGCCCCCGCGGGACAGCGGAGCAGCCCCAGCATTTT.

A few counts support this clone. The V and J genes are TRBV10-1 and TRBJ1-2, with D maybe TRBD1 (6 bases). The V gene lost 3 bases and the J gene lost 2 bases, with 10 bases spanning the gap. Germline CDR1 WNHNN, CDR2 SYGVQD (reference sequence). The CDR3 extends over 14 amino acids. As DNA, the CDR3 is TGCGCCAGCAGTGATGGGACATCGAACTATGGCTACACCTTC. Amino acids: CASSDGTSNYGYTF.

CDR3 amino acids: CASSHPAGGLNEQFF. Written as DNA, the CDR3 is TGCGCCAGCAGCCACCCAGCGGGAGGCTTAAATGAGCAGTTCTTC. V and J are TRBV4-1 and TRBJ2-1; 9 bases line up with TRBD2. V gave up 3 bases and J gave up 7 bases; unmatched junction bases: 7. Germline V CDR1 and CDR2: MGHRA, YSYEKL. CDR3 length equals 15 residues.

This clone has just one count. The CDR3 DNA reads as TGTGCCAGCAGCCTGGGGGGGCAGAGCTATCAGCCCCAGCATTTT. Translation: CASSLGGQSYQPQHF. The rearrangement uses TRBV5-5 and TRBJ1-5; tentatively, D is TRBD1 (6 bases). Germline CDR1 SGHKS, CDR2 YYEKEE (reference sequence). The V and J ends lost 4 bases and 5 bases respectively, with 16 bases between them. CDR3 length: 15 residues.

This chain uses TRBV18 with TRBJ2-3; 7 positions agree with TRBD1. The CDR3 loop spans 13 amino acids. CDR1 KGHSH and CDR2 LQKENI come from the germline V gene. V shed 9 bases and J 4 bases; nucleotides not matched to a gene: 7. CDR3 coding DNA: TGTGCCAGTGAGTACAGGGGCGCAGATACGCAGTATTTT. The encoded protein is CASEYRGADTQYF.

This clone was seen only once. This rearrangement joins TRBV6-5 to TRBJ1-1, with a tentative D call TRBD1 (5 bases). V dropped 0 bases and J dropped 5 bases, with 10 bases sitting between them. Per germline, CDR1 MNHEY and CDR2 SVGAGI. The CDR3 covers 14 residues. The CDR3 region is CASSYSNRRTEAFF. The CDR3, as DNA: TGTGCCAGCAGTTACTCGAACAGGAGAACTGAAGCTTTCTTT.

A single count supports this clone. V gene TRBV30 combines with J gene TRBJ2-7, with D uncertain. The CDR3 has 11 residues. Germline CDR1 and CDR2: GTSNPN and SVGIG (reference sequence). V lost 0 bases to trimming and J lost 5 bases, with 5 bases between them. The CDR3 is CAWSVRNEQYF. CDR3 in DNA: TGTGCCTGGAGTGTCCGGAACGAGCAGTACTTC.

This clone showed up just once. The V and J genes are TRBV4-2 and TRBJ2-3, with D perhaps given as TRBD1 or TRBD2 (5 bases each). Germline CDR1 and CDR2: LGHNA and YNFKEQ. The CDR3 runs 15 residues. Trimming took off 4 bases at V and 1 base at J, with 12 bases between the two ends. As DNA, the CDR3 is TGTGCCAGCAGCCGACTGGGGGACGGCACAGATACGCAGTATTTT. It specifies CASSRLGDGTDTQYF.

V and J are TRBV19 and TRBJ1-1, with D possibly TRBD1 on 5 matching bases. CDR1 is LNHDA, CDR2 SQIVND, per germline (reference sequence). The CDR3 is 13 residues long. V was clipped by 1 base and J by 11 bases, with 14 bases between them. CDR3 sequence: CASSIGRGRRAFF. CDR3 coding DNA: TGTGCCAGTAGTATAGGGCGGGGACGTCGGGCTTTCTTT. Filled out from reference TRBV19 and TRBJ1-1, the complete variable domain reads DGGITQSPKYLFRKEGQNVTLSCEQNLNHDAMYWYRQDPGQGLRLIYYSQIVNDFQKGDIAEGYSVSREKKESFPLTVTSAQKNPTAFYLCASSIGRGRRAFFGQGTRLTVV.

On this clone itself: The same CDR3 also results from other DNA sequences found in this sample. In DNA, the CDR3 is TGTGCCAGCAGCGTCGGACAGGGCAGATCCTATAATTCACCCCTCCACTTT. Translated: CASSVGQGRSYNSPLHF. The chain carries TRBV9 and TRBJ1-6; TRBD1 aligns across 8 bases. CDR1 and CDR2 from the germline V gene are SGDLS and YYNGEE. The CDR3 is 17 residues long. The V and J ends lost 2 bases and 1 base, in that order; junction bases with no gene match: 5.

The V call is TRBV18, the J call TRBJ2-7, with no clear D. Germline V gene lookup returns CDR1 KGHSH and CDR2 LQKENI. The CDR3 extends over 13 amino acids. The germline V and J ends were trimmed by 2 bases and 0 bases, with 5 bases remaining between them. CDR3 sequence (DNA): TGTGCCAGCTCACCAGGAGCCTCCTACGAGCAGTACTTC. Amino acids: CASSPGASYEQYF.

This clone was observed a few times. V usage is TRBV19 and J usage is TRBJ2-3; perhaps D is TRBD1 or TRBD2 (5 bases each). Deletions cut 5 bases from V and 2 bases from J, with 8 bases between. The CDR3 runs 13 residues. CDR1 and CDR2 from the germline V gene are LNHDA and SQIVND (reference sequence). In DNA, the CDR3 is TGTGCCAGTAGTCGAGGGGACACAGATACGCAGTATTTT. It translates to CASSRGDTDTQYF.

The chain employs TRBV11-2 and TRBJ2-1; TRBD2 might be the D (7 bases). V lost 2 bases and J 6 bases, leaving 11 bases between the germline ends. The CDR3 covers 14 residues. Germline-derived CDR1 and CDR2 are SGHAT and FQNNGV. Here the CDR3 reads CASSLFRGANEQFF. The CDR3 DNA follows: TGTGCCAGCAGCTTATTTCGGGGGGCCAATGAGCAGTTCTTC.

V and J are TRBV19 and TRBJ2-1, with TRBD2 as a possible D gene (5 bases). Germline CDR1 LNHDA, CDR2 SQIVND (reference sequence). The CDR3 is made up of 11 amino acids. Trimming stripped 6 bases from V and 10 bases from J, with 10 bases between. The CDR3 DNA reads TGTGCCAGTAGCGACCGGAGGGAGCAGTTCTTC. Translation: CASSDRREQFF.

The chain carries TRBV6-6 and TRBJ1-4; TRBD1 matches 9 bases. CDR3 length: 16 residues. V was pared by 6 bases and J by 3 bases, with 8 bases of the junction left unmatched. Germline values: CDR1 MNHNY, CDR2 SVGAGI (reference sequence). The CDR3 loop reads CASSHRGRTANEKLFF. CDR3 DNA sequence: TGTGCCAGCAGCCACAGGGGGCGCACGGCTAATGAAAAACTGTTTTTT.

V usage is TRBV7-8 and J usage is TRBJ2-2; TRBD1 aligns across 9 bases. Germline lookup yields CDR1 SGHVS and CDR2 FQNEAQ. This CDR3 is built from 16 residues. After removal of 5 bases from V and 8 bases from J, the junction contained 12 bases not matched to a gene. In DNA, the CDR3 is TGTGCCAGCAGCCCTCGGGGGGACAGGGCTTCTGGGGAGCTGTTTTTT. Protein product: CASSPRGDRASGELFF.